Following are 25 T cell receptor beta chains from one sample sequenced in a study of blood T cell repertoires in COVID-19. The data were produced by immunoSEQ multiplex PCR, yet TCRdb's version contains in-frame clones alone and is incomplete. The profile shows more than 300,000 clones, 70% to 90% of them singletons. Sequencing was carried out using PBMCs or T cells enriched from blood (not recorded which). These receptors were obtained from a woman in her 30s who had recovered from COVID-19.

The chain joins TRBV2 to TRBJ1-2; 8 nucleotides align to TRBD1. With 6 bases clipped from V and 8 bases from J, the junction kept 5 bases outside the gene matches. The CDR3 length is 12 residues. Germline CDR1 SNHLY, CDR2 FYNNEI. The CDR3 protein is CASRAGGAGYTF. CDR3 DNA: TGTGCCAGCAGGGCAGGGGGCGCGGGCTACACCTTC.

This clone was counted only a few times. V is TRBV4-3 and J is TRBJ1-1, with D uncertain. This CDR3 region has 13 residues. CDR1 is LGHNA, CDR2 YSLEER, per germline. The V end lost 3 bases, the J end lost 6 bases, and 11 bases lay between the germline ends. As DNA, the CDR3 is TGCGCCAGCAGCCAGGAGCTCGGCGCTGAAGCTTTCTTT. Its protein product is CASSQELGAEAFF.

The chain has TRBV27 and TRBJ2-5; tentative D call: TRBD1 (6 bases). The V end was cut by 1 base, the J end by 5 bases, with 11 bases between. The CDR3 covers 14 residues. From germline, CDR1 is MNHEY and CDR2 SMNVEV (reference sequence). The CDR3 here is CASSLLGAGETQYF. For the CDR3, the DNA is TGTGCCAGCAGTTTATTGGGGGCAGGGGAGACCCAGTACTTC.

The chain has TRBV18 and TRBJ2-2; TRBD2 is a possible D gene (6 bases). Germline assignment: CDR1 KGHSH and CDR2 LQKENI. The V end was cut by 8 bases, the J end by 2 bases, with 15 bases between. This CDR3 region has 15 residues. This CDR3 is CASPGDAANTGELFF. CDR3 bases: TGTGCCAGCCCGGGGGACGCCGCCAACACCGGGGAGCTGTTTTTT. The full variable domain, completed using reference TRBV18 and TRBJ2-2, is NAGVMQNPRHLVRRRGQEARLRCSPMKGHSHVYWYRQLPEEGLKFMVYLQKENIIDESGMPKERFSAEFPKEGPSILRIQQVVRGDSAAYFCASPGDAANTGELFFGEGSRLTVL.

V is TRBV20-1 and J is TRBJ1-1, with 7 nucleotides matching TRBD1. This CDR3 spans 11 amino acids. With V trimmed by 5 bases and J by 8 bases, 5 bases remained unmatched. CDR1 and CDR2 (germline): DFQATT, SNEGSKA (reference sequence). The CDR3 spells CSARLDREAFF. The DNA for the CDR3 is TGCAGTGCTCGACTGGACAGGGAAGCTTTCTTT.

The chain couples TRBV29-1 to TRBJ1-1, with TRBD1 as a possible D gene (6 bases). Per the germline V gene, CDR1 is SQVTM and CDR2 is ANQGSEA. The V end was cut by 7 bases, the J end by 1 base, with 13 bases between. This CDR3 has 13 residues. The CDR3 nucleotides are TGCAGCGCGGGAACAGGGTGGAACACTGAAGCTTTCTTT. It is translated as CSAGTGWNTEAFF. Full variable domain (rest looked up from reference TRBV29-1 and TRBJ1-1): SAVISQKPSRDICQRGTSLTIQCQVDSQVTMMFWYRQQPGQSLTLIATANQGSEATYESGFVIDKFPISRPNLTFSTLTVSNMSPEDSSIYLCSAGTGWNTEAFFGQGTRLTVV.

V gene TRBV15 combines with J gene TRBJ1-1; D may be TRBD1 (5 bases). The CDR3 contains 14 residues. CDR1 is LNHNV and CDR2 is YYDKDF in the germline V gene (reference sequence). Trimming shortened V by 5 bases and J by 1 base, and 11 bases separated the two germline ends. CDR3 coding DNA: TGTGCCACCAGCGGCAAAGACAGGAACACTGAAGCTTTCTTT. Its protein is CATSGKDRNTEAFF.

The chain recombines TRBV5-1 with TRBJ1-1; the match to TRBD1 covers 11 bases. Trimming removed 0 bases from V and 4 bases from J; junction bases left unmatched: 8. The CDR3 runs 17 residues. Germline CDR1 reads SGHRS; CDR2 reads YFSETQ. This chain's CDR3 is CASSLAAMGTGGTEAFF. Written as DNA, the CDR3 is TGCGCCAGCAGCTTGGCAGCGATGGGGACAGGGGGCACTGAAGCTTTCTTT. Based on the CDR3 plus reference TRBV5-1 and TRBJ1-1, the full variable domain is KAGVTQTPRYLIKTRGQQVTLSCSPISGHRSVSWYQQTPGQGLQFLFEYFSETQRNKGNFPGRFSGRQFSNSRSEMNVSTLELGDSALYLCASSLAAMGTGGTEAFFGQGTRLTVV.

J is TRBJ1-2 and V is TRBV4-2; 9 bases match TRBD1. Losses at the gene ends were 6 bases for V and 4 bases for J; bases not matched to a gene: 12. The CDR3 spans 16 residues. Germline lookup yields CDR1 LGHNA and CDR2 YNFKEQ. The CDR3 loop is CASSSGGTGSSYGYTF. In DNA, the CDR3 is TGTGCCAGCAGTTCCGGCGGGACAGGGTCTTCCTATGGCTACACCTTC.

The chain employs TRBV7-8 and TRBJ1-6, with no clear D. Deletions cut 2 bases from V and 7 bases from J, with 9 bases between. In germline, CDR1 is SGHVS, CDR2 FQNEAQ. There are 14 residues in the CDR3. DNA of the CDR3: TGTGCCAGCAGCTTATTAACAGAAAATTCACCCCTCCACTTT. Its translation is CASSLLTENSPLHF. The full variable domain, completed using reference TRBV7-8 and TRBJ1-6, is GAGVSQSPRYKVAKRGQDVALRCDPISGHVSLFWYQQALGQGPEFLTYFQNEAQLDKSGLPSDRFFAERPEGSVSTLKIQRTQQEDSAVYLCASSLLTENSPLHFGNGTRLTVT.

In this sample, this clone turned up once. V is TRBV29-1 and J is TRBJ2-2; D call uncertain. This CDR3 region has 12 residues. Germline CDR1 is SQVTM and CDR2 is ANQGSEA. The V gene lost 5 bases and the J gene lost 4 bases, with 8 bases spanning the gap. As DNA, the CDR3 is TGCAGCGTTAACATCGTCACCGGGGAGCTGTTTTTT. It is translated as CSVNIVTGELFF.

The rearrangement joins TRBV6-5 to TRBJ1-3, with D possibly TRBD1 on 5 matching bases. Germline loops: CDR1 MNHEY, CDR2 SVGAGI. This CDR3 comprises 13 residues. V lost 6 bases and J lost 1, with 7 bases in between. Written as DNA, the CDR3 is TGTGCCAGCAGCACAGGTTCTGGAAACACCATATATTTT. Amino acid sequence: CASSTGSGNTIYF.

This clone occurred once. The germline gene is not matched at one end of the junction; a read error may be the cause. The rearrangement joins TRBV18 to TRBJ2-4, with 9 nucleotides matching TRBD2. There are 16 residues in the CDR3. Per germline, CDR1 KGHSH and CDR2 LQKENI. CDR3 DNA sequence: TGTGCCAGCTCCCCACTAGCGGGCAGCCTGAAAAACATTCAGTACTTC. It is translated as CASSPLAGSLKNIQYF.

This chain uses TRBV6-5 with TRBJ2-2; tentatively, D is TRBD1 (6 bases). Germline assignment: CDR1 MNHEY and CDR2 SVGAGI. The CDR3 length is 14 residues. V lost 8 bases to trimming and J lost 0 bases, with 10 bases between them. The CDR3 sequence: CASRDNTNTGELFF. CDR3 nucleotides: TGTGCCAGCCGGGACAACACGAACACCGGGGAGCTGTTTTTT.

The V and J genes are TRBV6-2 or TRBV6-3 and TRBJ1-1, with TRBD1 identical over 7 bases. This CDR3 is 16 amino acids long. The junction had 12 bases not matched to a gene; V was cut back by 6 bases and J by 2 bases. Germline CDR1 and CDR2: MNHEY and SVGEGT. The CDR3 loop reads CASSSARTGGNTEAFF. The CDR3, as DNA: TGTGCCAGCAGCTCGGCTCGGACAGGAGGAAACACTGAAGCTTTCTTT.

Notes on this clone: A read error may produce the germline difference seen at one junction end. The chain uses TRBV30 and TRBJ1-2; tentatively, D is TRBD1 (5 bases). This CDR3 spans 11 amino acids. CDR1 is GTSNPN, CDR2 SVGIG, per germline (reference sequence). The CDR3 DNA is TGTGCCTGGGAAGCGGGGGGTCCCAGGGACTTC. It codes for CAWEAGGPRDF.

The genes are TRBV30 and TRBJ1-3; D is uncertain. This CDR3 is 15 amino acids long. V gave up 0 bases and J gave up 2 bases, with 11 bases separating them. CDR1 is GTSNPN and CDR2 is SVGIG in the germline V gene (reference sequence). The CDR3 loop is CAWSVSPLTGNTIYF. The CDR3 bases are TGTGCCTGGAGTGTAAGTCCGCTAACTGGAAACACCATATATTTT.

The chain uses TRBV5-1 and TRBJ1-2, with D perhaps TRBD1 (6 bases). The germline V gene encodes CDR1 SGHRS and CDR2 YFSETQ. The CDR3 length is 14 residues. Trimming removed 4 bases at V and 4 bases at J, with 14 bases between. CDR3 sequence: CASSATGLFYGYTF. The CDR3, as DNA: TGCGCCAGCAGCGCCACAGGGCTCTTCTATGGCTACACCTTC. The full variable domain, with the rest looked up from reference TRBV5-1 and TRBJ1-2, is KAGVTQTPRYLIKTRGQQVTLSCSPISGHRSVSWYQQTPGQGLQFLFEYFSETQRNKGNFPGRFSGRQFSNSRSEMNVSTLELGDSALYLCASSATGLFYGYTFGSGTRLTVV.

V and J are TRBV7-2 and TRBJ2-7; 10 bases are a match to TRBD1. The CDR3 spans 16 residues. V was pared by 5 bases and J by 2 bases, with 9 bases of the junction left unmatched. The germline CDR1 and CDR2 sequences are SGHTA and FQGNSA. CDR3 bases: TGTGCCAGCAGCCCTTTACGTGGACAGGGGGCCTACGAGCAGTACTTC. This translates into CASSPLRGQGAYEQYF. Full variable domain (remainder filled in from reference TRBV7-2 and TRBJ2-7): GAGVSQSPSNKVTEKGKDVELRCDPISGHTALYWYRQSLGQGLEFLIYFQGNSAPDKSGLPSDRFSAERTGGSVSTLTIQRTQQEDSAVYLCASSPLRGQGAYEQYFGPGTRLTVT.

The chain links TRBV7-9 to TRBJ1-2, with D possibly being TRBD1 (5 bases). Trimming shortened V by 2 bases and J by 6 bases, and 13 bases separated the two germline ends. The CDR3 consists of 14 residues. The V gene's germline CDR1 is SEHNR and CDR2 FQNEAQ (reference sequence). For the CDR3, the DNA is TGTGCCAGCAGCTTATGGGAACCACAGGATGGCTACACCTTC. This translates into CASSLWEPQDGYTF.

The genes are TRBV2 and TRBJ1-1; D unclear. The CDR3 has 13 amino acids. The V end lost 5 bases, the J end lost 0 bases, and 7 bases lay between the germline ends. CDR1 is SNHLY and CDR2 is FYNNEI in the germline V gene. CDR3: CASSIGVNTEAFF. The CDR3 nucleotides read TGTGCCAGCAGTATCGGGGTGAACACTGAAGCTTTCTTT.

This clone appeared once. The rearrangement joins TRBV5-1 to TRBJ1-1; 10 bases align to TRBD1. This CDR3 comprises 15 residues. J lost 3 bases, V lost 4 bases, and 6 bases had no gene match. In germline, CDR1 is SGHRS, CDR2 YFSETQ. The CDR3 reads CASSPKDRGDTEAFF. The DNA for the CDR3 is TGCGCCAGCAGCCCCAAGGACAGGGGGGACACTGAAGCTTTCTTT.

This chain uses TRBV5-1 with TRBJ2-7; D is possibly TRBD1 (5 bases). The ends were cut back, 0 bases at V and 1 base at J, with 14 bases in the middle. CDR1 and CDR2 from the germline V gene are SGHRS and YFSETQ. This CDR3 comprises 16 residues. The DNA of the CDR3 is TGCGCCAGCAGCTTGGATGGCAGGGTCCGATCCTACGAGCAGTACTTC. Translated: CASSLDGRVRSYEQYF. The entire variable domain, with the rest obtained from reference TRBV5-1 and TRBJ2-7, is as follows: KAGVTQTPRYLIKTRGQQVTLSCSPISGHRSVSWYQQTPGQGLQFLFEYFSETQRNKGNFPGRFSGRQFSNSRSEMNVSTLELGDSALYLCASSLDGRVRSYEQYFGPGTRLTVT.

This chain joins TRBV7-9 and TRBJ1-2, with 8 bases that match TRBD1. Per germline, CDR1 SEHNR and CDR2 FQNEAQ (reference sequence). The length of the CDR3 is 17 residues. V lost 5 bases to trimming and J lost 2 bases; unmatched junction nucleotides: 13. CDR3 sequence (DNA): TGTGCCAGCAGCCTCGGACAGGGCCACTACAACAACTATGGCTACACCTTC. Protein sequence: CASSLGQGHYNNYGYTF.

This chain connects TRBV18 to TRBJ2-6; possibly TRBD2 for D (6 bases). CDR3 length: 15 residues. Germline loops: CDR1 KGHSH, CDR2 LQKENI. Trimming pared 6 bases from V and 2 bases from J, leaving 11 bases between. The CDR3 DNA reads as TGTGCCAGCTCCGGCGGGGTAGCTGGGGCCAACGTCCTGACTTTC. This gives the protein CASSGGVAGANVLTF. Variable domain in full (rest from reference TRBV18 and TRBJ2-6): NAGVMQNPRHLVRRRGQEARLRCSPMKGHSHVYWYRQLPEEGLKFMVYLQKENIIDESGMPKERFSAEFPKEGPSILRIQQVVRGDSAAYFCASSGGVAGANVLTFGAGSRLTVL.